This TCR beta chain was retrieved from a study of blood T cell repertoires in COVID-19. At the level of the study: Recovered Cohort 3 donors showed two negative PCRs, clearance, or symptom resolution.

Libraries were prepared by immunoSEQ multiplex PCR; TCRdb keeps only in-frame clonotypes and omits some of them. The sample yields approximately 150,000 clones, 70% to 85% seen once. Participants were aged about 18 to 100 years, lived in around 25 US areas, and enrolled virtually. The germline V gene encodes CDR1 KGHSH and CDR2 LQKENI. The V and J ends lost 2 bases and 6 bases, in that order; junction bases with no gene match: 6. This CDR3 has 16 amino acids. The sample was PBMCs or T cells enriched from blood (not recorded which). The receptor was derived from a woman in her seventies in a cohort exposed to, infected with or recovered from COVID-19 (not recorded which). This rearrangement joins TRBV18 to TRBJ2-3; 12 positions agree with TRBD2. This CDR3 reads CASSPRLAGGLDTQYF. The DNA for the CDR3 is TGTGCCAGCTCACCAAGGCTAGCGGGAGGGCTTGATACGCAGTATTTT.